This T cell receptor beta chain appears in the sequencing data of a study of T cells in Graves' hyperthyroidism and ophthalmopathy (dated by TCRdb to about 2019). Background on the whole study: Peripheral blood was sampled at the time of initial diagnosis, prior to any treatment. To identify TCR V-J signatures that set the groups apart, the researchers used a discovery cohort of about a hundred patients, made up of fewer than 50 with Graves' ophthalmopathy and 57 with stable Graves' hyperthyroidism. Prospective prediction of ophthalmopathy was tested in an independent validation cohort of some 19 hyperthyroidism patients and 15 to 17 patients who later progressed to ophthalmopathy. The 90 to 100 discovery patients were randomly split 7:3 into training and test sets. The study also compared thyroid tissue and blood T-cell repertoires from a handful of Graves' hyperthyroidism patients. After blood sampling, hyperthyroidism patients were treated with methimazole at a starting dose of 30 mg daily, and ophthalmopathy patients were treated with high-dose intravenous methylprednisolone. The paper reports TCR Vbeta CDR3 sequencing of more than 120 peripheral blood samples: around 45 ophthalmopathy, 70 to 85 hyperthyroidism and around 17 progressor patients.

A patient counted as having stable Graves' hyperthyroidism if no progression to ophthalmopathy occurred over 18 months of follow-up. Hyperthyroidism patients were newly diagnosed, with disease duration under 2 months, and aged 18 to 65 years. The study excluded patients with uncontrolled infections, other autoimmune diseases, pregnancy or lactation. Diagnoses were based on clinical symptoms, serum thyroxine and TRAb, thyroid ultrasound and orbital computed tomography. Ficoll-Paque density gradient centrifugation was used to isolate PBMCs from about 10 ml of fresh peripheral blood. Trizol reagent was used to extract total RNA, and RNA quality was then checked on an Agilent 2100 Bioanalyzer. TCR beta CDR3 regions were amplified from RNA transcripts. The TCR CDR3 was subjected to a first round of RT-PCR using the HTBI primer set and the Qiagen OneStep RT-PCR kit. The libraries were constructed in a second round of multiplex PCR and then size-selected and purified. The libraries were sequenced on an Illumina HiSeq2000 using paired-end 100 bp reads. The original methods were these. SOAPnuke was used to process the raw data, throwing out any read that contained adapters or uncalled bases, had a mean Phred below 15, or lacked an exact constant-primer or identifier match. High-quality paired reads were merged with COPE v1.2.5, and unique nucleotide sequences were defined as clonotypes. Clonotypes were aligned to IMGT TRBV, TRBD and TRBJ reference segments using MiTCR v1.1. Only V-J combinations with frequency above 0.0001, covering 99% to 99.2% of repertoires, were analysed. The TCS score was defined as the ratio of F50 (clonal expansion) to E x V (chaos), calculated using BLOSUM62-based TCRdist between CDR3 peptides within each V-J. Welch's t-statistics and random forest reduced fewer than 550 V-J features to 13, which were used in a naive Bayes classifier (R e1071). The raw public reads went through TCRdb reprocessing: fastp at Q25, MiXCR clone calling, in-frame beta chains kept. Identical CDR3 proteins give one entry, which carries the most common genes and DNA. The V and J calls and clone size are TCRdb's, not the authors'. Present in this sample are a few hundred thousand distinct CDR3 sequences, 15% to 20% of which were seen just once. Of the sample, approximately 49% falls within the top ten clones.

CDR1 and CDR2, looked up from the germline V gene, are SGHVS and FNYEAQ. Here V drops 2 bases and J drops 1 base, and the junction holds 14 bases not matched to any gene. Inclusive of the bounding cysteine and phenylalanine, the CDR3 is 20 residues long. The only DNA kept is the CDR3, 60 bases in frame from the first base. Broad study findings and their caveats: Most expanded thyroid clonotypes (frequency above 0.001) were also detected in blood, a finding suggesting that blood repertoires may reflect thyroid immune responses. A model built on a 13 V-J signature distinguished ophthalmopathy from stable hyperthyroidism, reaching roughly 88% sensitivity and approximately 81% specificity in cross-validation and 80%/75% in testing. In validation, progression to ophthalmopathy was predicted by the model with 65% to 71% sensitivity and approximately 78% specificity, a median of around 6.5 months before onset. No statistical method was used to fix the sample size in advance, and group allocation was not hidden from the investigators.

Regarding this clonotype: Its antigen is still unknown. The record has no base qualities; no much larger clone is one base away.

This clonotype was sampled from a woman in her 50s with Graves' hyperthyroidism. The sample was blood. Recombination linked TRBV7-6 to TRBJ2-7, and 13 bases in between align with TRBD2. The sequenced DNA: TGTGCCAGCAGCTTAAGTGTCGGACTAGCGGGAGTTACGGGGTCCTACGAGCAGTACTTC. Its protein is CASSLSVGLAGVTGSYEQYF. The full variable domain, completed from the reference TRBV7-6 and TRBJ2-7 proteins outside the CDR3, reads GAGVSQSPRYKVTKRGQDVALRCDPISGHVSLYWYRQALGQGPEFLTYFNYEAQQDKSGLPNDRFSAERPEGSISTLTIQRTEQRDSAMYRCASSLSVGLAGVTGSYEQYFGPGTRLTVT.